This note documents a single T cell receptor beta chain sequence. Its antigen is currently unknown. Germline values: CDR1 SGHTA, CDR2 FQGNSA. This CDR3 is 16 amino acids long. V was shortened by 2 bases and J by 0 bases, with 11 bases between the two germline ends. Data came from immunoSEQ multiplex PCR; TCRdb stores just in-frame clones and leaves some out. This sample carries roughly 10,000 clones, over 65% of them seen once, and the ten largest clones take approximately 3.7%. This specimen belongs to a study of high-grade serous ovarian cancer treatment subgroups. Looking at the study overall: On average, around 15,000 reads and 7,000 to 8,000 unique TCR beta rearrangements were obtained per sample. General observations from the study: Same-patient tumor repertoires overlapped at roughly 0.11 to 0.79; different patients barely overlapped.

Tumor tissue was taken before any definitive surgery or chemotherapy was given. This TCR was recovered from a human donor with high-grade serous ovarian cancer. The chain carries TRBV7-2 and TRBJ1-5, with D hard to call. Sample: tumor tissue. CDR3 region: CASSLRAENSNQPQHF. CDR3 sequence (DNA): TGTGCCAGCAGCTTACGGGCAGAAAATAGCAATCAGCCCCAGCATTTT. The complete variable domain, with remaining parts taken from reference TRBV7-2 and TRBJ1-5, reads GAGVSQSPSNKVTEKGKDVELRCDPISGHTALYWYRQSLGQGLEFLIYFQGNSAPDKSGLPSDRFSAERTGGSVSTLTIQRTQQEDSAVYLCASSLRAENSNQPQHFGDGTRLSIL.